These 13 T cell receptor beta chains share one sample of origin, sequenced in a study of shared clonotypes between healthy human individuals. The data were produced by immunoSEQ multiplex PCR, yet TCRdb's version contains in-frame clones alone and is incomplete. Of some 1,100,000 clones in the sample, 78% are singletons; the top ten hold under 0.6%. Sequenced sample: memory CD4+ T cells from PBMCs. Subset of the sample: CD45RA-negative fraction. The source of these receptors is a man between 18 and 35 years old in good health. Some clones in this sample may be carry-over from other donors' samples.

The table lists this clone with a count of one. The chain combines TRBV4-1 with TRBJ2-3, with 8 bases that match TRBD2. The germline V gene has CDR1 MGHRA and CDR2 YSYEKL. V lost 0 bases to trimming and J lost 0 bases; unmatched junction nucleotides: 5. The CDR3 extends over 17 amino acids. Written as DNA, the CDR3 is TGCGCCAGCAGCCAAGAGGGAGTAGCGGGAAGCACAGATACGCAGTATTTT. It encodes CASSQEGVAGSTDTQYF.

This clone was seen many times. This chain links TRBV28 with TRBJ1-1; 7 bases are shared with TRBD1. Looked up from germline, CDR1 is MDHEN and CDR2 is SYDVKM. The CDR3 has 14 residues. J gave up 7 bases and V 3 bases, and 8 bases lay outside the gene matches. The CDR3 protein is CASSLGTAPFEAFF. CDR3 nucleotides: TGTGCCAGCAGTTTGGGGACAGCCCCCTTTGAAGCTTTCTTT.

This CDR3 reads CASGEEGDSYEQYF. The DNA for the CDR3 is TGCGCCAGCGGCGAGGAGGGGGACTCCTACGAGCAGTACTTC. The V gene is TRBV5-1, the J gene TRBJ2-7; D is possibly TRBD1 or TRBD2 (6 bases each). V dropped 7 bases and J dropped 0 bases, with 14 bases sitting between them. The germline gives CDR1 SGHRS, CDR2 YFSETQ. This CDR3 contains 14 residues. Using reference TRBV5-1 and TRBJ2-7 for the parts outside the CDR3, the full variable domain is KAGVTQTPRYLIKTRGQQVTLSCSPISGHRSVSWYQQTPGQGLQFLFEYFSETQRNKGNFPGRFSGRQFSNSRSEMNVSTLELGDSALYLCASGEEGDSYEQYFGPGTRLTVT.

The table lists this clone with a count of one. V usage is TRBV6-5 and J usage is TRBJ1-1; D is possibly TRBD1 (6 bases). Germline CDR1 and CDR2: MNHEY and SVGAGI. V lost 6 bases, J lost 2 bases, and 10 bases lay in between. The CDR3 covers 13 residues. The CDR3 DNA sequence: TGTGCCAGCAGAAGGGGGTCCAACACTGAAGCTTTCTTT. Its protein product is CASRRGSNTEAFF.

This rearrangement joins TRBV7-2 to TRBJ2-1, with 8 bases matching TRBD2. The CDR3 sequence is 15 residues long. Germline V gene lookup returns CDR1 SGHTA and CDR2 FQGNSA. Trimming removed 7 bases from V and 2 bases from J; junction bases left unmatched: 7. The CDR3 DNA is TGTGCCAGCAACCGGTGGCGGGAGGCCTACAATGAGCAGTTCTTC. It encodes CASNRWREAYNEQFF.

The chain employs TRBV28 and TRBJ1-6; perhaps TRBD1 as D (6 bases). Trimming cost V 6 bases and J 6 bases, with 9 bases left between them. This CDR3 region has 13 residues. The germline CDR1 and CDR2 sequences are MDHEN and SYDVKM. CDR3 bases: TGTGCCAGCAGGTACAGGGTTAATTCACCCCTCCACTTT. It specifies CASRYRVNSPLHF.

The V and J genes are TRBV5-4 and TRBJ2-7; TRBD1 aligns across 7 bases. Germline V gene data show CDR1 as SGHNT and CDR2 as YYREEE (reference sequence). Unmatched junction bases numbered 9, after V lost 3 bases and J lost 3 bases. This CDR3 contains 15 residues. CDR3 residues: CASSSAGQALYEQYF. The CDR3 coding sequence is TGTGCCAGCAGCTCCGCCGGACAGGCACTCTACGAGCAGTACTTC.

This clone occurred a few times. One end of the junction varies from germline; a read error may be responsible. The rearrangement links TRBV5-4 to TRBJ2-1; 7 bases align to TRBD2. The CDR3 runs to 16 residues. Germline CDR1 is SGHNT and CDR2 is YYREEE (reference sequence). The CDR3 here is CASSLGGGLPYNEQFF. The CDR3 coding sequence is TGTGCCAGCAGTTTGGGGGGAGGGCTCCCCTACAATGAGCAGTTCTTC.

The chain has TRBV5-6 and TRBJ2-2; the D is unclear. This CDR3 is built from 16 residues. V dropped 1 base and J dropped 4 bases, with 14 bases sitting between them. Germline V gene lookup returns CDR1 SGHDT and CDR2 YYEEEE. CDR3 loop: CASSLWKGQITGELFF. In DNA form, the CDR3 reads TGTGCCAGCAGCTTGTGGAAGGGCCAAATCACCGGGGAGCTGTTTTTT.

The rearrangement joins TRBV6-5 to TRBJ1-1, with D perhaps TRBD1 (6 bases). V was cut by 0 bases and J by 4 bases, with 12 bases left in between. CDR3 length equals 15 residues. Germline V gene lookup returns CDR1 MNHEY and CDR2 SVGAGI. The chain's CDR3 is CASSYSNQGTTEAFF. For the CDR3, the DNA is TGTGCCAGCAGTTACTCGAATCAGGGGACCACTGAAGCTTTCTTT.

A word on this clone: Other DNA sequences in the sample encode the same CDR3. The rearrangement joins TRBV5-1 to TRBJ2-5, with 8 bases fitting TRBD2. The J segment lost 4 bases and the V segment lost 4 bases, leaving 6 bases of the junction unmatched. This CDR3 has 14 amino acids. CDR1 and CDR2 (germline): SGHRS, YFSETQ. CDR3 amino acids: CASSLGSGGETQYF. The CDR3, as DNA: TGCGCCAGCAGCCTCGGAAGCGGGGGAGAGACCCAGTACTTC.

This chain joins TRBV18 and TRBJ2-3; 8 nucleotides line up with TRBD1. CDR1 is KGHSH and CDR2 is LQKENI in the germline V gene. With 1 base clipped from V and 4 bases from J, the junction kept 1 base outside the gene matches. The CDR3 contains 14 residues. Here the CDR3 DNA reads TGTGCCAGCTCACCACGACAGGGGTCAGATACGCAGTATTTT. This gives the protein CASSPRQGSDTQYF.

This rearrangement joins TRBV11-2 to TRBJ2-1; the match to TRBD2 covers 7 bases. The CDR3 totals 16 residues. CDR1 is SGHAT and CDR2 is FQNNGV in the germline V gene. With 4 bases clipped from V and 6 bases from J, the junction kept 12 bases outside the gene matches. CDR3 in DNA: TGTGCCAGCAGCTCGACGAGGGCGGGAGCTCCCAATGAGCAGTTCTTC. This translates into CASSSTRAGAPNEQFF.